Included here is one T cell receptor (beta chain) sequence, with context. TCRdb re-called the RT-PCR reads with MiXCR, one entry per CDR3 protein. The data hold some 880,000 distinct CDR3 sequences, with more than 15% observed a single time. The sample comes from a study of patients and donors after allogeneic stem cell transplantation. The CDR3 has 17 residues. V lost 0 bases and J lost 4, with 20 bases in between. CDR1 and CDR2 from the germline V gene are SGHDT and YYEEEE. This chain links TRBV5-6 with TRBJ2-7; D not certain. Sequences were obtained from blood, either unsorted or a sorted T cell fraction (not recorded which). The receptor comes from a human donor who was either an allogeneic HSCT recipient or a stem cell or donor lymphocyte infusion donor (not recorded which). It is not recorded whose cells these are; they may come from a transplant donor. The CDR3: CASSLAIDGLPTYEQYF. CDR3 bases: TGTGCCAGCAGCTTGGCCATTGACGGCCTCCCGACGTACGAGCAGTACTTC.